The 20 T cell receptor beta chains in this list originate from one sample, sequenced in a study of shared clonotypes between healthy human individuals. Naive-designated CD8 cells lacked CD45RO, were positively enriched for CCR7, and omitted terminally differentiated effector memory CD45RA+ cells. Some clones are missing from TCRdb's copy, which holds only in-frame ones; the method was immunoSEQ multiplex PCR. The sample records almost 700,000 clones, 92% being singletons. What was sequenced was naive CD8+ T cells sorted from blood. These receptor sequences come from a man aged 25-45 years in good health.

The chain is built from TRBV4-3 and TRBJ2-3; 7 nucleotides line up with TRBD2. Germline trimming cut 0 bases from V and 6 bases from J; bases unmatched to any gene: 15. Looked up from germline, CDR1 is LGHNA and CDR2 is YSLEER. This CDR3 region has 18 residues. The CDR3 is CASSQDGPTSRVGDTQYF. The CDR3, as DNA: TGCGCCAGCAGCCAAGATGGGCCGACTAGCAGGGTGGGGGATACGCAGTATTTT.

The chain couples TRBV6-1 to TRBJ2-1, with D perhaps TRBD2 (6 bases). The CDR3 totals 18 residues. Trimming removed 3 bases from V and 6 bases from J, with 24 bases in between. Germline CDR1 and CDR2: MNHNS and SASEGT. In nucleotides, the CDR3 is TGTGCCAGCAGTGAGCACTACCTCAGGGTAACGCGGGGCAATGAGCAGTTCTTC. Translation gives CASSEHYLRVTRGNEQFF.

This chain joins TRBV27 and TRBJ2-7; D not certain. The V and J ends lost 4 bases and 4 bases respectively, with 14 bases between them. This CDR3 region has 14 residues. CDR1 MNHEY and CDR2 SMNVEV come from the germline V gene (reference sequence). CDR3 in amino acids: CASSSRGVGYEQYF. CDR3 DNA sequence: TGTGCCAGCAGTTCCCGTGGGGTGGGGTACGAGCAGTACTTC.

DNA for the CDR3: TGTGCCAGCAGTGACGAAATTGGGACAGCCGAGCAGTACTTC. This codes for CASSDEIGTAEQYF. The chain couples TRBV28 to TRBJ2-7; TRBD1 matches at 7 bases. The CDR3 has 14 amino acids. Germline trimming cut 5 bases from V and 6 bases from J; bases unmatched to any gene: 10. Per germline, CDR1 MDHEN and CDR2 SYDVKM.

The rearrangement uses TRBV27 and TRBJ2-7; D unresolved. Germline V CDR1 and CDR2: MNHEY, SMNVEV (reference sequence). This CDR3 is built from 15 residues. V shed 3 bases and J shed 3 bases, with 15 bases lying between them. CDR3 residues: CASSFRPPLGYEQYF. Written as DNA, the CDR3 is TGTGCCAGCAGTTTCCGGCCCCCGTTGGGCTACGAGCAGTACTTC.

The rearrangement joins TRBV7-9 to TRBJ2-1, with 11 bases matching TRBD2. Germline-derived CDR1 and CDR2 are SEHNR and FQNEAQ (reference sequence). The CDR3 is 16 residues long. The ends lost 6 bases at V and 0 bases at J; junction bases unmatched: 4. The CDR3 bases are TGTGCCAGCAGGGGACTAGCGGAAAGCTCCTACAATGAGCAGTTCTTC. Its translation: CASRGLAESSYNEQFF.

This clone was counted at least ten times. The gene calls are TRBV27 and TRBJ1-5; tentatively, D is TRBD1 (6 bases). The CDR3 runs 14 residues. Trimming stripped 4 bases from V and 6 bases from J, with 13 bases between. The germline V gene encodes CDR1 MNHEY and CDR2 SMNVEV (reference sequence). CDR3 protein: CASSSTGGAQPQHF. The DNA of the CDR3 is TGTGCCAGCAGTTCGACGGGGGGCGCTCAGCCCCAGCATTTT.

The chain has TRBV28 and TRBJ2-7; 7 bases are a match to TRBD1. Germline V gene lookup returns CDR1 MDHEN and CDR2 SYDVKM. The trim removed 5 bases at V and 5 bases at J, leaving 12 bases unmatched. The CDR3 is 15 amino acids. The CDR3 coding sequence is TGTGCCAGCAGTCCCAGACAGGGTGGTGGGAACGAGCAGTACTTC. Amino acids: CASSPRQGGGNEQYF.

The gene calls are TRBV9 and TRBJ2-1; 12 nucleotides line up with TRBD2. This CDR3 has 17 residues. V was pared by 0 bases and J by 9 bases, with 10 bases of the junction left unmatched. Germline CDR1 and CDR2: SGDLS and YYNGEE. The chain's CDR3 is CASSVAGSTSGSGEQFF. CDR3 coding DNA: TGTGCCAGCAGCGTAGCTGGTTCGACTAGCGGGAGCGGTGAGCAGTTCTTC.

The chain links TRBV7-9 to TRBJ2-3; 7 bases align to TRBD1. Germline trimming cut 8 bases from V and 0 bases from J; bases unmatched to any gene: 5. CDR1 is SEHNR, CDR2 FQNEAQ, per germline (reference sequence). The CDR3 spans 14 residues. The CDR3 loop reads CASPTGESTDTQYF. CDR3 nucleotide sequence: TGTGCCAGCCCCACAGGGGAAAGCACAGATACGCAGTATTTT.

This chain connects TRBV28 to TRBJ2-3; 8 bases are a match to TRBD2. From germline, CDR1 is MDHEN and CDR2 SYDVKM. The J segment lost 5 bases and the V segment lost 3 bases, leaving 7 bases of the junction unmatched. The CDR3 consists of 15 residues. The DNA of the CDR3 is TGTGCCAGCAGTTTTGTCGGGGGGGGAGGAGATACGCAGTATTTT. The encoded protein is CASSFVGGGGDTQYF. The variable domain in full, with the rest retrieved from reference TRBV28 and TRBJ2-3, is DVKVTQSSRYLVKRTGEKVFLECVQDMDHENMFWYRQDPGLGLRLIYFSYDVKMKEKGDIPEGYSVSREKKERFSLILESASTNQTSMYLCASSFVGGGGDTQYFGPGTRLTVL.

A single count supports this clone. J is TRBJ1-1 and V is TRBV30, with D possibly matching TRBD1 (5 bases). This CDR3 contains 13 residues. The V gene lost 3 bases and the J gene lost 1 base, with 9 bases spanning the gap. Germline V gives CDR1 GTSNPN, CDR2 SVGIG (reference sequence). CDR3 DNA: TGTGCCTGGAGCACGGACACGAACACTGAAGCTTTCTTT. Protein product: CAWSTDTNTEAFF. Based on the CDR3 plus reference TRBV30 and TRBJ1-1, the full variable domain is SQTIHQWPATLVQPVGSPLSLECTVEGTSNPNLYWYRQAAGRGLQLLFYSVGIGQISSEVPQNLSASRPQDRQFILSSKKLLLSDSGFYLCAWSTDTNTEAFFGQGTRLTVV.

The chain is built from TRBV5-4 and TRBJ2-1, with TRBD2 matching 8 bases. Losses at the gene ends were 0 bases for V and 3 bases for J; bases not matched to a gene: 5. The CDR3 has 16 residues. Germline V gene data show CDR1 as SGHNT and CDR2 as YYREEE (reference sequence). The CDR3 here is CASSLAEREFYNEQFF. CDR3 DNA sequence: TGTGCCAGCAGCTTGGCCGAGCGGGAGTTCTACAATGAGCAGTTCTTC.

The chain employs TRBV29-1 and TRBJ2-1; the match to TRBD2 covers 8 bases. V lost 6 bases, J lost 6 bases, and 4 bases stayed unmatched. The CDR3 covers 12 residues. Germline V gene lookup returns CDR1 SQVTM and CDR2 ANQGSEA. CDR3: CSVGLVGNEQFF. The CDR3 DNA reads TGCAGCGTGGGACTAGTCGGCAATGAGCAGTTCTTC.

V is TRBV19 and J is TRBJ2-7; 12 nucleotides line up with TRBD2. Germline V gene data show CDR1 as LNHDA and CDR2 as SQIVND (reference sequence). The CDR3 runs 15 residues. After removal of 6 bases from V and 2 bases from J, the junction contained 5 bases not matched to a gene. The CDR3 nucleotides read TGTGCCAGTAGATCCCTAGCGGGAGGGCCCTACGAGCAGTACTTC. The encoded protein is CASRSLAGGPYEQYF.

The genes are TRBV28 and TRBJ1-1; D gene uncertain. The V end was cut by 5 bases, the J end by 6 bases, with 10 bases between. Per the germline V gene, CDR1 is MDHEN and CDR2 is SYDVKM. The CDR3 consists of 12 residues. CDR3 bases: TGTGCCAGCAGTCCCGACAAAGCTGAAGCTTTCTTT. Translated, it gives CASSPDKAEAFF.

The gene calls are TRBV4-3 and TRBJ1-4; weak D call: TRBD1 (5 bases). CDR1 and CDR2 (germline): LGHNA, YSLEER. The CDR3 is made up of 14 amino acids. The V gene lost 6 bases and the J gene lost 7 bases, with 15 bases spanning the gap. CDR3 sequence reads: CASSPGRRGEKLFF. CDR3 DNA sequence: TGCGCCAGCAGTCCGGGGAGGAGGGGTGAAAAACTGTTTTTT.

A single count supports this clone. This rearrangement joins TRBV7-6 to TRBJ1-4; D is unresolved. Germline V gene sequence: CDR1 SGHVS, CDR2 FNYEAQ. Trimming cost V 0 bases and J 0 bases, with 20 bases left between them. The CDR3 is 20 residues long. Written as DNA, the CDR3 is TGTGCCAGCAGCTTAGCGTCGGTTCCCCGAGCGGTTGCAACTAATGAAAAACTGTTTTTT. Amino acid sequence: CASSLASVPRAVATNEKLFF.

J is TRBJ2-7 and V is TRBV14, with D perhaps being TRBD1 or TRBD2 (6 bases each). The CDR3 runs 15 residues. CDR1 is SGHDN, CDR2 FVKESK, per germline. Trimming cost V 1 base and J 6 bases, with 16 bases left between them. CDR3 nucleotides: TGTGCCAGCAGCCAAGCCCTAGGGGGGTCGGGCGAGCAGTACTTC. The encoded protein is CASSQALGGSGEQYF.

This sequence joins TRBV5-1 and TRBJ2-1; TRBD2 is a possible D gene (5 bases). The V end was cut by 0 bases, the J end by 8 bases, with 12 bases between. Germline CDR1 and CDR2: SGHRS and YFSETQ. The CDR3 loop spans 14 amino acids. CDR3 residues: CASSLAFGGHEQFF. The CDR3 region has the DNA TGCGCCAGCAGCTTGGCCTTCGGCGGGCATGAGCAGTTCTTC.